One and the same sample provided the 6 T cell receptor beta chains below, sequenced in a study of control samples from healthy donors and cancer patients (dated by TCRdb to the early 2020s). The method was the immunoSEQ multiplex PCR assay. The table was pulled from immuneACCESS by TCRdb, which kept in-frame rearrangements only. Such tables lose some clones; where checked, under half of the loss comes from unresolved V genes, and the rest has no known cause. The sample profile shows approximately 97,000 clones; approximately 92% of them were found once. About 2.9% of the sample lies in the top ten. Source material: blood. The receptors shown here come from a human donor in good health. The donor label of this sample is uncertain.

The chain joins TRBV29-1 to TRBJ1-2; D unresolved. Per the germline V gene, CDR1 is SQVTM and CDR2 is ANQGSEA. The CDR3 runs 15 residues. V lost 2 bases to trimming and J lost 8 bases, with 21 bases between them. CDR3 sequence: CSVEIPGWGGGGYTF. The CDR3 DNA is TGCAGCGTTGAAATCCCCGGATGGGGAGGCGGAGGCTACACCTTC.

The J gene is TRBJ1-3, the V gene TRBV5-5; 10 bases match TRBD1. Germline values: CDR1 SGHKS, CDR2 YYEKEE (reference sequence). The junction had 9 bases not matched to a gene; V was cut back by 4 bases and J by 2 bases. The CDR3 extends over 17 amino acids. CDR3 amino acids: CASSLRTGGSAGNTIYF. CDR3 nucleotide sequence: TGTGCCAGCAGCCTCAGGACAGGGGGATCTGCTGGAAACACCATATATTTT.

The chain uses TRBV27 and TRBJ1-5, with 10 positions matching TRBD1. Germline values: CDR1 MNHEY, CDR2 SMNVEV (reference sequence). The V and J ends lost 4 bases and 5 bases, in that order; junction bases with no gene match: 2. This CDR3 contains 14 residues. The CDR3 DNA reads TGTGCCAGCAGTTGGGGGACAGGGGATCAGCCCCAGCATTTT. This encodes CASSWGTGDQPQHF.

Note on this clone: Other DNA sequences in the sample encode the same CDR3. V gene TRBV5-1 combines with J gene TRBJ2-2; the match to TRBD1 covers 7 bases. Looked up from germline, CDR1 is SGHRS and CDR2 is YFSETQ. With V trimmed by 0 bases and J by 1 base, 0 bases remained unmatched. The CDR3 extends over 15 amino acids. As DNA, the CDR3 is TGCGCCAGCAGCTTGGGGGACAGGAACACCGGGGAGCTGTTTTTT. Translation: CASSLGDRNTGELFF.

The V gene is TRBV11-2, the J gene TRBJ1-6, with D possibly TRBD1 on 5 matching bases. CDR1 is SGHAT and CDR2 is FQNNGV in the germline V gene. Trimming stripped 1 base from V and 2 bases from J, with 6 bases between. The length of the CDR3 is 15 residues. The DNA for the CDR3 is TGTGCCAGCAGCTTAGCGGGGGCCTATAATTCACCCCTCCACTTT. It translates to CASSLAGAYNSPLHF.

V usage is TRBV28 and J usage is TRBJ1-5, with TRBD1 identical over 8 bases. In germline, CDR1 is MDHEN, CDR2 SYDVKM. CDR3 length equals 17 residues. V was pared by 6 bases and J by 4 bases, with 14 bases of the junction left unmatched. CDR3 in amino acids: CASSTRLQGALNQPQHF. Written as DNA, the CDR3 is TGTGCCAGCAGCACACGCCTTCAGGGGGCGCTGAATCAGCCCCAGCATTTT.